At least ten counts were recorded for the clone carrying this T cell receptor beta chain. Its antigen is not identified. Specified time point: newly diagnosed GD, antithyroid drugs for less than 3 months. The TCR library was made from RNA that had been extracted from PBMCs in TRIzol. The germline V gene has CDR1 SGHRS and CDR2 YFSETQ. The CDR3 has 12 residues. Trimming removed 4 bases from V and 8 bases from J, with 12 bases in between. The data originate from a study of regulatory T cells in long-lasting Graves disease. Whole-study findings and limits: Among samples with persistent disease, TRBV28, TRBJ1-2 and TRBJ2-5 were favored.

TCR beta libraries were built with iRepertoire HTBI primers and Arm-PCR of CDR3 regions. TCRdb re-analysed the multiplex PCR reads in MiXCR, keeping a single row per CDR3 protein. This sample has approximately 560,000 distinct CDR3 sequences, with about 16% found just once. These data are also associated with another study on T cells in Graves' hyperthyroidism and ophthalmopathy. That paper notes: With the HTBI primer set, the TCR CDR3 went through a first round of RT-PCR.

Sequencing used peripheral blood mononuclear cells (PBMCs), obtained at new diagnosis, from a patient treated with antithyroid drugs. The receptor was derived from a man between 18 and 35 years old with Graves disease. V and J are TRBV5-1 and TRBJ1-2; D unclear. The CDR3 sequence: CASSPTAGGYTF. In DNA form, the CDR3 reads TGCGCCAGCAGCCCCACGGCGGGGGGCTACACCTTC. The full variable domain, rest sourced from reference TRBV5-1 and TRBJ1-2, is KAGVTQTPRYLIKTRGQQVTLSCSPISGHRSVSWYQQTPGQGLQFLFEYFSETQRNKGNFPGRFSGRQFSNSRSEMNVSTLELGDSALYLCASSPTAGGYTFGSGTRLTVV.